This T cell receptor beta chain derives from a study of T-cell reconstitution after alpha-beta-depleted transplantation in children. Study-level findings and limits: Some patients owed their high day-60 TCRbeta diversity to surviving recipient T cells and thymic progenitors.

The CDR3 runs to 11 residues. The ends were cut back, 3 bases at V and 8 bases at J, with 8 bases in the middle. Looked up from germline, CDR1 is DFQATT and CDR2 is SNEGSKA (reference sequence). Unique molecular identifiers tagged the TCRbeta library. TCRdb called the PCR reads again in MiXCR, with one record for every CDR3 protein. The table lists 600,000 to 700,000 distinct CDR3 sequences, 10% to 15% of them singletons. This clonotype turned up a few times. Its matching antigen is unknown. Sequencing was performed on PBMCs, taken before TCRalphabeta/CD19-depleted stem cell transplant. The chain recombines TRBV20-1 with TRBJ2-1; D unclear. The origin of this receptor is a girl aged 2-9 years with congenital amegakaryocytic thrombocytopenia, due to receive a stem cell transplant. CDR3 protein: CSASLADEQFF. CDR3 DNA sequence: TGCAGTGCTAGCCTGGCGGATGAGCAGTTCTTC.